These 21 T cell receptor beta chains originate from one sample sequenced in a study of T-cell memory formation after mild COVID-19. MiXCR, applied by TCRdb to the 5' RACE reads, yields one record per CDR3 protein. The data hold over 400,000 distinct CDR3 sequences, with 23% observed a single time. Source material: PBMCs or a T cell subset sorted from them (not recorded which). The receptor set was obtained from an adult woman who had mild COVID-19 (a few samples of this study predate the infection). Cell type and time point are not known.

Only a few counts were recorded for this clonotype. The chain couples TRBV12-3 or TRBV12-4 to TRBJ2-1, with D tentatively TRBD1 or TRBD2 (5 bases each). The CDR3 is 14 amino acids. Trimming pared 8 bases from V and 1 base from J, leaving 12 bases between. CDR3 protein: CASGASTSYNEQFF. The DNA for the CDR3 is TGTGCCAGCGGGGCTAGCACTTCCTACAATGAGCAGTTCTTC.

The CDR3 sequence: CASSLLGRSYNEQFF. The CDR3 bases are TGTGCCAGCAGTTTATTGGGGCGTTCCTACAATGAGCAGTTCTTC. The chain is built from TRBV12-3 or TRBV12-4 and TRBJ2-1; D perhaps matches TRBD1 (5 bases). There are 15 residues in the CDR3. V lost 2 bases and J 1 base, leaving 9 bases between the germline ends.

This clonotype was recorded a few times. V gene TRBV10-3 combines with J gene TRBJ2-2, with a weak D call TRBD1 (7 bases). The V end was cut by 2 bases, the J end by 6 bases, with 13 bases between. The CDR3 spans 15 residues. The germline V gene has CDR1 ENHRY and CDR2 SYGVKD. CDR3 nucleotides: TGTGCCATCAGTGAGCAGGGGGGCAGTGCCGGGGAGCTGTTTTTT. Translating gives CAISEQGGSAGELFF.

This clonotype was seen at least ten times. CDR3 DNA sequence: TGTGCCAGCAGCGTAGCAGGGGGAGACGAGCAGTACTTC. It is translated as CASSVAGGDEQYF. The chain combines TRBV9 with TRBJ2-7, with 7 bases that match TRBD1. Germline-derived CDR1 and CDR2 are SGDLS and YYNGEE. The CDR3 is 13 amino acids. V lost 0 bases to trimming and J lost 5 bases; unmatched junction nucleotides: 2.

This clonotype was counted many times. This chain joins TRBV5-1 and TRBJ2-5; 8 bases align to TRBD2. Germline assignment: CDR1 SGHRS and CDR2 YFSETQ. Trimming at V came to 2 bases and at J to 1 base, leaving 1 base not matched to a gene. This CDR3 has 14 residues. Written as DNA, the CDR3 is TGCGCCAGCAGCTTTAGCGGGGCCCAAGAGACCCAGTACTTC. It is translated as CASSFSGAQETQYF.

The J gene is TRBJ1-4, the V gene TRBV12-3 or TRBV12-4, with 7 bases identical to TRBD1. The length of the CDR3 is 15 residues. Unmatched junction bases numbered 14, after V lost 6 bases and J lost 10 bases. The CDR3 loop is CASSSLQGKRGKLFF. The CDR3, as DNA: TGTGCCAGCAGCTCGCTACAGGGGAAGCGAGGAAAACTGTTTTTT.

This clonotype has just a few counts. Compared with germline, one end of the junction differs, possibly owing to a read error. CDR3 DNA sequence: TGCGCCAGCAGCTTGGGGCAGGGAGGTTTAGTCTTC. This translates into CASSLGQGGLVF. The chain is built from TRBV5-1 and TRBJ2-1, with D maybe TRBD2 (6 bases). CDR1 and CDR2 from the germline V gene are SGHRS and YFSETQ. CDR3 length: 12 residues.

The chain links TRBV19 to TRBJ2-6; the D gene is possibly TRBD1 (6 bases). The CDR3 covers 14 residues. Germline CDR1 and CDR2: LNHDA and SQIVND (reference sequence). V dropped 6 bases and J dropped 0 bases, with 6 bases sitting between them. The CDR3 DNA reads as TGTGCCAGTAGGGACAGCTCTGGGGCCAACGTCCTGACTTTC. It translates to CASRDSSGANVLTF.

The gene calls are TRBV29-1 and TRBJ2-7; 8 bases fit TRBD2. Germline V CDR1 and CDR2: SQVTM, ANQGSEA. Trimming removed 4 bases from V and 3 bases from J; junction bases left unmatched: 5. The CDR3 runs 13 residues. Here the CDR3 reads CSVAVAGGYEQYF. In DNA form, the CDR3 reads TGCAGCGTTGCAGTCGCGGGAGGCTACGAGCAGTACTTC.

This clonotype was observed a few times. The rearrangement joins TRBV10-3 to TRBJ2-7, with TRBD2 matching 8 bases. The J segment lost 0 bases and the V segment lost 10 bases, leaving 8 bases of the junction unmatched. The CDR3 has 14 amino acids. Germline V CDR1 and CDR2: ENHRY, SYGVKD. For the CDR3, the DNA is TGTGCCACCGGGGGCAGCGGGAGCTCCTACGAGCAGTACTTC. This sequence encodes CATGGSGSSYEQYF.

This clonotype was counted only a few times. CDR3 nucleotide sequence: TGCAGTGCTAGAGATTTCGGGGCGGTCACTGAAGCTTTCTTT. It is translated as CSARDFGAVTEAFF. This chain uses TRBV20-1 with TRBJ1-1, with D tentatively TRBD1 (5 bases). Germline lookup yields CDR1 DFQATT and CDR2 SNEGSKA (reference sequence). This CDR3 comprises 14 residues. Trimming took 0 bases from V and 4 from J, leaving 12 bases between them.

The V call is TRBV7-3, the J call TRBJ2-1, with TRBD2 matching 9 bases. This CDR3 has 14 amino acids. Per germline, CDR1 SGHTA and CDR2 FQGTGA. V shed 4 bases, J shed 5 bases, and the junction held 3 bases outside the gene matches. The CDR3 loop reads CASSYSGSHNEQFF. The CDR3 DNA reads TGTGCCAGCAGCTATAGCGGGAGCCACAATGAGCAGTTCTTC.

This clonotype was counted only a few times. This chain uses TRBV27 with TRBJ1-5, with TRBD1 matching over 10 bases. V shed 6 bases and J 7 bases; nucleotides not matched to a gene: 6. The CDR3 has 14 amino acids. Germline V gene sequence: CDR1 MNHEY, CDR2 SMNVEV (reference sequence). In DNA, the CDR3 is TGTGCCAGCAGACCCGGGACAGGGGCCCAGCCCCAGCATTTT. It is translated as CASRPGTGAQPQHF.

In its sample, this clonotype was seen a few times. The CDR3 region is CASTTGRELFF. The DNA of the CDR3 is TGCGCCAGCACCACAGGTCGGGAGCTGTTTTTT. The chain has TRBV5-1 and TRBJ2-2, with TRBD1 as a possible D gene (5 bases). The V and J ends lost 6 bases and 9 bases respectively, with 9 bases between them. Germline-derived CDR1 and CDR2 are SGHRS and YFSETQ. This CDR3 is built from 11 residues.

The sample holds one count of this clonotype. Relative to the germline gene, one junction end is altered; a read error may explain this. The rearrangement links TRBV18 to TRBJ1-1; D not resolved. Germline V gene lookup returns CDR1 KGHSH and CDR2 LQKENI. This CDR3 spans 13 amino acids. CDR3 in DNA: TGTGCCAGCTCATCCGGACCGAACACTGAAGTTTTCTTT. Protein sequence: CASSSGPNTEVFF.

This rearrangement joins TRBV7-2 to TRBJ2-7, with TRBD2 identical over 15 bases. After removal of 3 bases from V and 7 bases from J, the junction contained 4 bases not matched to a gene. The V gene's germline CDR1 is SGHTA and CDR2 FQGNSA. The CDR3 totals 15 residues. CDR3 in amino acids: CASSLGLAGGLEQYF. As DNA, the CDR3 is TGTGCCAGCAGCTTGGGACTAGCGGGAGGATTAGAGCAGTACTTC. The whole variable domain, remainder taken from reference TRBV7-2 and TRBJ2-7, is GAGVSQSPSNKVTEKGKDVELRCDPISGHTALYWYRQSLGQGLEFLIYFQGNSAPDKSGLPSDRFSAERTGGSVSTLTIQRTQQEDSAVYLCASSLGLAGGLEQYFGPGTRLTVT.

A remark on this clonotype: At one end, the junction sequence differs from germline, possibly due to a read error. J is TRBJ1-2 and V is TRBV4-3; D might be TRBD1 (5 bases). This CDR3 has 14 amino acids. Looked up from germline, CDR1 is LGHNA and CDR2 is YSLEER. The CDR3 DNA sequence: TGCGCCAGCAGACAAGAGACAGAGGCAGGGGGCTACACCTTC. Translating it yields CASRQETEAGGYTF.

There are a few counts of this clonotype. The rearrangement links TRBV6-1 to TRBJ1-1, with D perhaps TRBD1 (6 bases). The CDR3 runs to 14 residues. Germline CDR1 reads MNHNS; CDR2 reads SASEGT. V lost 5 bases, J lost 2 bases, and 12 bases lay in between. For the CDR3, the DNA is TGTGCCAGCAGTAAGCAGGGGTTTAACACTGAAGCTTTCTTT. This sequence encodes CASSKQGFNTEAFF.

The rearrangement uses TRBV9 and TRBJ2-5; 9 nucleotides match TRBD2. This CDR3 has 17 residues. The junction had 13 bases not matched to a gene; V was cut back by 4 bases and J by 3 bases. Germline CDR1 and CDR2: SGDLS and YYNGEE. CDR3 in amino acids: CASSPTGVAGAKETQYF. The CDR3, as DNA: TGTGCCAGCAGCCCGACCGGAGTAGCGGGGGCAAAAGAGACCCAGTACTTC.

The chain has TRBV14 and TRBJ2-4; D might be TRBD2 (6 bases). The germline gives CDR1 SGHDN, CDR2 FVKESK. The CDR3 contains 16 residues. The V end was cut by 1 base, the J end by 0 bases, with 10 bases between. The CDR3 here is CASSQGAGLAKNIQYF. The CDR3 bases are TGTGCCAGCAGCCAAGGGGCGGGGCTAGCCAAAAACATTCAGTACTTC.

This clonotype showed up just a few times. V gene TRBV7-3 combines with J gene TRBJ2-5; 8 nucleotides match TRBD2. This CDR3 comprises 15 residues. Trimming at V came to 0 bases and at J to 1 base, leaving 1 base not matched to a gene. Germline V gene lookup returns CDR1 SGHTA and CDR2 FQGTGA. The CDR3 DNA reads TGTGCCAGCAGCTTAACTAGCGGGGTCCAAGAGACCCAGTACTTC. Amino acid sequence: CASSLTSGVQETQYF.